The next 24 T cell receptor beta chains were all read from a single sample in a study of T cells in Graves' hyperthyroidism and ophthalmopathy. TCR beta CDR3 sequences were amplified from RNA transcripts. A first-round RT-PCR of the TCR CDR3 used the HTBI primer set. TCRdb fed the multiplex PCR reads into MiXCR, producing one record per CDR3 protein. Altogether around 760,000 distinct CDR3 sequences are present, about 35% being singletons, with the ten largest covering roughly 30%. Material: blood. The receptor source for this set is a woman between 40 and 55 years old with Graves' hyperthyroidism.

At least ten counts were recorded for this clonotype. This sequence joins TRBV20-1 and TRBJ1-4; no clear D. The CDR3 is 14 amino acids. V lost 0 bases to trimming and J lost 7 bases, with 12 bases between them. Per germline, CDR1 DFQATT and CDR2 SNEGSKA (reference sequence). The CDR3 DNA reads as TGCAGTGCTAGAGAGGGTGGAACGGGTGAAAAACTGTTTTTT. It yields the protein CSAREGGTGEKLFF.

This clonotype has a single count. The CDR3 is CASSPRAQQNTEAFF. CDR3 nucleotide sequence: TGTGCCAGCTCACCTCGGGCACAGCAGAACACTGAAGCTTTCTTT. V is TRBV7-3 and J is TRBJ1-1; D is unresolved. The length of the CDR3 is 15 residues. The V and J ends lost 8 bases and 1 base respectively, with 17 bases between them. The germline CDR1 and CDR2 sequences are SGHTA and FQGTGA.

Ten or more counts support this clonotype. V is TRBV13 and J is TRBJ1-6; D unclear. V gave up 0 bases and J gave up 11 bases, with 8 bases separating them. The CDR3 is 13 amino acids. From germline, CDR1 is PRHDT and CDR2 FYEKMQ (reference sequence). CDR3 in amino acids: CASSLGFSTPLHF. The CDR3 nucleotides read TGTGCCAGCAGCTTAGGGTTTTCGACACCCCTCCACTTT.

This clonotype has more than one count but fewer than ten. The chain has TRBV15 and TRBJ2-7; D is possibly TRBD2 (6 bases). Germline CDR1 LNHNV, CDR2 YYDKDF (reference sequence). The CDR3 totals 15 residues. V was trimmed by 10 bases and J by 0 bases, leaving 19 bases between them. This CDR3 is CASTQEAGSSYEQYF. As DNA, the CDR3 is TGTGCCAGCACCCAAGAGGCGGGGAGCTCCTACGAGCAGTACTTC.

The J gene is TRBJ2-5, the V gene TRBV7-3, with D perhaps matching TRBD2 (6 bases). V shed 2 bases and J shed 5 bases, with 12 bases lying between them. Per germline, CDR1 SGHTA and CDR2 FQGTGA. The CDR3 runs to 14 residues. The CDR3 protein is CASSLDGRTETQYF. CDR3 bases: TGTGCCAGCAGCTTAGACGGGAGAACGGAGACCCAGTACTTC.

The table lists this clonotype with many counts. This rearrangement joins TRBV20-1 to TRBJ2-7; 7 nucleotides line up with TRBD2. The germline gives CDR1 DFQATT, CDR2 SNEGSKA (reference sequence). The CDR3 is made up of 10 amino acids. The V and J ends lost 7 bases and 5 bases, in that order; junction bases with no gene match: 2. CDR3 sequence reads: CSGGRNEQYF. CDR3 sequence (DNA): TGCAGTGGCGGGAGAAACGAGCAGTACTTC.

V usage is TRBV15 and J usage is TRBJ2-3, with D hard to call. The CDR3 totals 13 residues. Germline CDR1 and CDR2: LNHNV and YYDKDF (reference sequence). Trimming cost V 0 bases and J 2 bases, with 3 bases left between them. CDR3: CATSREDTDTQYF. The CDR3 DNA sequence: TGTGCCACCAGCAGAGAGGACACAGATACGCAGTATTTT.

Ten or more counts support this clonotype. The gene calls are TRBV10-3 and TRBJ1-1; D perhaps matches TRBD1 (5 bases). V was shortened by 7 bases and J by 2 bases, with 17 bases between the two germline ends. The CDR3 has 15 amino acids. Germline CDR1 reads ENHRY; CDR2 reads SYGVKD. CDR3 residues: CAITQGLRENTEAFF. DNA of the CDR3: TGTGCCATCACCCAGGGTTTGAGAGAAAACACTGAAGCTTTCTTT.

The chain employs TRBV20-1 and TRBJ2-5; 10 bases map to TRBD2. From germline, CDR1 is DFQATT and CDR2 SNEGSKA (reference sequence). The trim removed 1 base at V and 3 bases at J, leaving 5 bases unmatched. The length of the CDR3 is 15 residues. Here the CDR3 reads CSARGPLAGEETQYF. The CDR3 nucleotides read TGCAGTGCTAGAGGGCCCCTAGCGGGAGAAGAGACCCAGTACTTC.

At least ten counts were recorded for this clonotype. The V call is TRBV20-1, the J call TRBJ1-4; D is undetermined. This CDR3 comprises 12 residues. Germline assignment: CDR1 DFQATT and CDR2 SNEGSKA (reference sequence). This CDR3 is CSLPATNEKLFF. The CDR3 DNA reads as TGCAGCCTGCCGGCAACTAATGAAAAACTGTTTTTT.

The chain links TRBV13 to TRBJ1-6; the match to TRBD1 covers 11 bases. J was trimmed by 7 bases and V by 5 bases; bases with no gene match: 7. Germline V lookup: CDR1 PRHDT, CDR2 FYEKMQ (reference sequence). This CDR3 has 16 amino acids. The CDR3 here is CASSHGTGGVNSPLHF. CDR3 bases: TGTGCCAGCAGCCACGGGACAGGGGGGGTGAATTCACCCCTCCACTTT.

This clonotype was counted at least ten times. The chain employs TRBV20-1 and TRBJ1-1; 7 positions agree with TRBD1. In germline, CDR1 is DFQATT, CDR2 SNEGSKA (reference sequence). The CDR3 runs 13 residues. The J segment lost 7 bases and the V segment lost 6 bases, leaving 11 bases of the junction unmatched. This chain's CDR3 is CSARDSRINEAFF. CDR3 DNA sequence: TGCAGTGCCCGGGACAGTAGGATTAATGAAGCTTTCTTT.

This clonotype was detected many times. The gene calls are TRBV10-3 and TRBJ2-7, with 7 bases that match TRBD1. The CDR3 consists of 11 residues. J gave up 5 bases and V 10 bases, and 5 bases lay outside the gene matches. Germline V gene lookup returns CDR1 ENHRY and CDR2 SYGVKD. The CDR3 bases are TGTGCCACTCAGGGGGATCACGAGCAGTACTTC. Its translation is CATQGDHEQYF.

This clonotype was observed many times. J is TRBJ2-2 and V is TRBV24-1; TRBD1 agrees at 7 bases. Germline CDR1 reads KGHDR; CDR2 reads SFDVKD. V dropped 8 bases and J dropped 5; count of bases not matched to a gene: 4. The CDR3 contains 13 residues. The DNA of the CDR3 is TGTGCCACCAAGGGGGCCGGGACCGGGGAGCTGTTTTTT. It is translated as CATKGAGTGELFF.

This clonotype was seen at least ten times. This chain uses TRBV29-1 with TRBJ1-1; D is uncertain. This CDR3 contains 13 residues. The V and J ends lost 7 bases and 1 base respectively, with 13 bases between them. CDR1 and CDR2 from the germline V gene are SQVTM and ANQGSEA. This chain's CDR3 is CSAVRPGNTEAFF. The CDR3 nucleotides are TGCAGCGCAGTAAGGCCCGGGAACACTGAAGCTTTCTTT.

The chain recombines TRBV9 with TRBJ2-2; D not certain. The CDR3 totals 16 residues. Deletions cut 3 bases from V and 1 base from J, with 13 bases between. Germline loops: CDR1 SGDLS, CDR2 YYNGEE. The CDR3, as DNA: TGTGCCAGCAGCGCTGTAGGGCCCTTGAACACCGGGGAGCTGTTTTTT. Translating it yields CASSAVGPLNTGELFF.

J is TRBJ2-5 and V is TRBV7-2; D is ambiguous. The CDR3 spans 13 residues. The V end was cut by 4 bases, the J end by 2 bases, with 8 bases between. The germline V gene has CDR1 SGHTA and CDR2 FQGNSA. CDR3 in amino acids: CASSSLIQETQYF. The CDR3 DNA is TGTGCCAGCAGCTCCCTAATACAAGAGACCCAGTACTTC.

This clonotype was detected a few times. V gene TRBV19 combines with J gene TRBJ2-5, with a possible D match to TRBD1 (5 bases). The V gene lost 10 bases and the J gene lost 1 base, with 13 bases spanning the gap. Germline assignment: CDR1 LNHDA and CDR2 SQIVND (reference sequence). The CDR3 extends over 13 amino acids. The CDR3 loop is CATSGQFQETQYF. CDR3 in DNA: TGTGCCACATCCGGACAATTCCAAGAGACCCAGTACTTC.

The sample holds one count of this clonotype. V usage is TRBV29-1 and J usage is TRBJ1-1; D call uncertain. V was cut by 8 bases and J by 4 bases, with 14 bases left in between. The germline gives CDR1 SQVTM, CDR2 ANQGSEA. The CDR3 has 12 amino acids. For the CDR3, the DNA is TGCAGCTCCGGGCCCCGGGGCACTGAAGCTTTCTTT. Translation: CSSGPRGTEAFF.

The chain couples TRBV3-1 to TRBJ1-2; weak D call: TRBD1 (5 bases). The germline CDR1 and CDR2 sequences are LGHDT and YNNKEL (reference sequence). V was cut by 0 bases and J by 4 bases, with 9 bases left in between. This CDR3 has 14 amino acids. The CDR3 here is CASSQEGGTYGYTF. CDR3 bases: TGTGCCAGCAGCCAAGAGGGGGGGACCTATGGCTACACCTTC. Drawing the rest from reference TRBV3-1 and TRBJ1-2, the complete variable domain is DTAVSQTPKYLVTQMGNDKSIKCEQNLGHDTMYWYKQDSKKFLKIMFSYNNKELIINETVPNRFSPKSPDKAHLNLHINSLELGDSAVYFCASSQEGGTYGYTFGSGTRLTVV.

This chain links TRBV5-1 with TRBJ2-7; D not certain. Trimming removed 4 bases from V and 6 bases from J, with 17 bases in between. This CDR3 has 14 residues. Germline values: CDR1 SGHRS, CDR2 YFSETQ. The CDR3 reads CASSREVARIEQYF. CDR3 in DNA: TGCGCCAGCAGCAGAGAAGTGGCGAGGATCGAGCAGTACTTC.

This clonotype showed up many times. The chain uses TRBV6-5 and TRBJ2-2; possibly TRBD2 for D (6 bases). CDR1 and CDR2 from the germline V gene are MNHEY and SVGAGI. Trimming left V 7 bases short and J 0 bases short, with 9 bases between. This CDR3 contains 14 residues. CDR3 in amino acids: CASIRGTNTGELFF. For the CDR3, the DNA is TGTGCCAGCATCCGCGGGACGAACACCGGGGAGCTGTTTTTT.

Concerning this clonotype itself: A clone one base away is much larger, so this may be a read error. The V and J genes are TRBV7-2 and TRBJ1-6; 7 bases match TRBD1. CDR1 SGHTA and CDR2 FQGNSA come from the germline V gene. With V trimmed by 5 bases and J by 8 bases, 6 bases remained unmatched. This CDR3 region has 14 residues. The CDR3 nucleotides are TGTGCCAGCAGCATAGGGGGCTACTATTCACCCCTCCACTTT. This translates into CASSIGGYYSPLHF.

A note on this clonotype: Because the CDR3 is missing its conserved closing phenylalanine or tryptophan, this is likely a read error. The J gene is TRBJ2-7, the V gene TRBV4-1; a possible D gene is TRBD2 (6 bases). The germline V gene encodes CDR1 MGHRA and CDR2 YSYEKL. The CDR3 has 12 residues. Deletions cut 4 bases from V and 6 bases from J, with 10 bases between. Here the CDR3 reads CASSPVGGEQYL. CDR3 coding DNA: TGCGCCAGCAGCCCCGTCGGGGGCGAGCAGTACCTC.